The rows below give T cell receptor beta chains drawn from one sample of a study of T-cell reconstitution after alpha-beta-depleted transplantation in children. TCRdb fed the PCR reads into MiXCR, producing one record per CDR3 protein. The sample consists of 300,000 to 350,000 distinct CDR3 sequences, 15% to 20% of them appearing once. Sequences were derived from PBMCs, mostly from graft donor cells, sampled 360 days after TCRalphabeta/CD19-depleted stem cell transplant. The receptors shown here come from a male patient between 2 and 10 years old who had a stem cell transplant for acute lymphoblastic leukemia, so the T cells may come from the graft donor. Both conserved end residues are part of each CDR3. The D gene is left open where the match is weak. For some rows the clone size is stated as once, few or many, or as a class when expanded; others skip it.

TRBV6-1	TRBJ2-1	few	.	TGTGCCAGCAGTGAAGGTGCGTTGAGGGAGCAGTTCTTC	CASSEGALREQFF
TRBV24-1	TRBJ1-5	.	.	TGTGCCACCAGTGAAGCGAACCATCAGCCCCAGCATTTT	CATSEANHQPQHF
TRBV12-3/TRBV12-4	TRBJ2-5	few	TRBD2	TGTGCCAGCAGTTTAGTCGGGGGACTAGCGGCTTCGGCCGGGGGGTCCCAGTACTTC	CASSLVGGLAASAGGSQYF
TRBV10-3	TRBJ1-2	many	TRBD1	TGTGCCATCAGCCTCAGGGGGCAGGCTAACTATGGCTACACCTTC	CAISLRGQANYGYTF
TRBV18	TRBJ1-4	few	.	TGTGCCAGCTCACCAGACAGGAATGAAAAACTGTTTTTT	CASSPDRNEKLFF
TRBV7-6	TRBJ2-1	few	.	TGTGCCAGCAGCGCTGCTAGCTATGAGCAGTTCTTC	CASSAASYEQFF
TRBV28	TRBJ2-7	many	.	TGTGCCAGCAGTTACGGGCGGTTCCCTTACGAGCAGTACTTC	CASSYGRFPYEQYF
TRBV7-2	TRBJ1-5	.	.	TGTGCCAGCAGCTTAGTCGGGGGTGGGGTTAATCAGCCCCAGCATTTT	CASSLVGGGVNQPQHF
TRBV28	TRBJ1-1	.	.	TGTGCCAGCAGTTTAAGGACCACTGAAGCTTTCTTT	CASSLRTTEAFF
TRBV10-2	TRBJ2-5	many	.	TGCGCCAGCACACCGACCTCACTGGGAGAGACCCAGTACTTC	CASTPTSLGETQYF
TRBV6-1	TRBJ2-6	.	.	TGTGCCAGCAGTGAGATGGGGGCAGTCTCCTCTGGGGCCAACGTCCTGACTTTC	CASSEMGAVSSGANVLTF
TRBV5-6	TRBJ2-7	few	.	TGTGCCAGCAGCTTGGGGGTGGGGCCCTCCTACGAGCAGTACTTC	CASSLGVGPSYEQYF
TRBV7-9	TRBJ2-5	many	.	TGTGCCAGCAGCTTAACGGAAACCCAAGAGACCCAGTACTTC	CASSLTETQETQYF
TRBV20-1	TRBJ2-2	.	TRBD2	TGCAGTGCGGGACTACAAAACACCGGGGAGCTGTTTTTT	CSAGLQNTGELFF
TRBV6-1	TRBJ2-7	once	TRBD1	TGTGCCAGCAGGAGGGGGGGACAGGGTTTATACGAGCAGCACTTC	CASRRGGQGLYEQHF
TRBV20-1	TRBJ2-1	few	TRBD2	TGCAGTGCTAGGCTCGGACTAGCGGGAGAACAGTTCTTC	CSARLGLAGEQFF
TRBV5-1	TRBJ2-7	few	.	TGCGCCAGCAGCCCCGGGCAGGTCTTCTACGAGCAGTACTTC	CASSPGQVFYEQYF
TRBV4-3	TRBJ2-3	few	TRBD2	TGCGCCAGCAGCCCTCTTGGGGTAGCGGGAAGCACAGATACGCAGTATTTT	CASSPLGVAGSTDTQYF
TRBV5-1	TRBJ2-3	many	.	TGCGCCAGCAGCTTGGGCAGGCCGAGACCACCAGATACGCAGTATTTT	CASSLGRPRPPDTQYF
TRBV12-3/TRBV12-4	TRBJ2-7	.	TRBD2	TGTGCCAGCAGTTTTACGGCGAGCGGGAGAACCGAGCAGTACTTC	CASSFTASGRTEQYF
TRBV11-2	TRBJ2-1	.	TRBD2	TGTGCCAGCAGCTCCTCCGGGACTAGCGGGCAGTTCTTC	CASSSSGTSGQFF
TRBV5-1	TRBJ2-5	.	.	TGCGCCAGCAGCTCGGCCACTAGTCACCAAGAGACCCAGTACTTC	CASSSATSHQETQYF
TRBV9	TRBJ2-1	many	.	TGTGCCAGCAGCGTAGGACCCCGACTAGATCCGCGCTCCTACAATGAGCAGTTCTTC	CASSVGPRLDPRSYNEQFF
TRBV27	TRBJ2-7	few	.	TGTGCCAGCAGTTTCTCTAGGGGACGGATCCTCTACGAGCAGTACTTC	CASSFSRGRILYEQYF
TRBV29-1	TRBJ2-2	many	.	TGCCGGCGGGTCACTACACCGGAGGGCACCGGGGAGCTGTTTTTT	CRRVTTPEGTGELFF
TRBV7-9	TRBJ2-7	many	.	TGTGCCAGCAGCTTAGCGGGATCAAACGAGCAGTACTTC	CASSLAGSNEQYF
TRBV7-6	TRBJ1-1	few	.	TGTGCCAGCAGCTTAGAAAACGGGAACACTGAAGCTTTCTTT	CASSLENGNTEAFF
TRBV9	TRBJ2-1	.	.	TGTGCCAGCAGCGTAGTCCCAATGCCGAAATATGAGCAGTTCTTC	CASSVVPMPKYEQFF
TRBV30	TRBJ2-1	few	.	TGTGCCTGGAGTGTATGGGGAGGCTACGCGGGACGTTACAATGAGCAGTTCTTC	CAWSVWGGYAGRYNEQFF
TRBV4-3	TRBJ2-7	few	.	TGCGCCAGCAGCCAAGAGCACCCTGACGAGCAGTACTTC	CASSQEHPDEQYF
TRBV10-3	TRBJ1-1	.	TRBD1	TGTGCCATCAAGACCGACAGGGACTCTGAAGCTTTCTTT	CAIKTDRDSEAFF
TRBV12-3/TRBV12-4	TRBJ2-1	few	.	TGTGCCAGCAGGGGGACGTACAATGAGCAGTTCTTC	CASRGTYNEQFF
TRBV27	TRBJ1-1	few	.	TGTGCCAGCAGTTCAGATCCCCGCACTGAAGCTTTCTTT	CASSSDPRTEAFF
TRBV20-1	TRBJ2-7	.	TRBD2	TGCAGTGCTCCCGGACTAGCGGGAGGGCCGGGGGAGCAGTACTTC	CSAPGLAGGPGEQYF
TRBV12-3/TRBV12-4	TRBJ2-1	few	TRBD2	TGTGCCAGCAGTTTAGGAGACAGGGTTAGGGGTCGGACTAGCGGACTGCTTTACAATGAGCAGTTCTTC	CASSLGDRVRGRTSGLLYNEQFF
TRBV7-2	TRBJ2-3	.	TRBD1	TGTGCCAGCAGCTTCCACGGGACAGTAACAGATACGCAGTATTTT	CASSFHGTVTDTQYF
TRBV7-2	TRBJ2-7	few	.	TGTGCCAGCAGCTACGTCCCCTACGAGCAGTACTTC	CASSYVPYEQYF
TRBV29-1	TRBJ2-3	many	.	TGCAGCGTTGATTCGGAACAGGGTGAGGGGAGCACAGATACGCAGTATTTT	CSVDSEQGEGSTDTQYF
TRBV5-4	TRBJ1-4	.	TRBD1	TGTGCCAGCAGCTTAGGGACAGAGAATGAAAAACTGTTTTTT	CASSLGTENEKLFF
TRBV24-1	TRBJ2-1	many	.	TGTGCCACCAGTGAAACAGGACAGTACAATGAGCAGTTCTTC	CATSETGQYNEQFF
TRBV19	TRBJ1-5	many	.	TGTGCCAGTAGTATGTGGGACTCCAATCAGCCCCAGCATTTT	CASSMWDSNQPQHF
TRBV30	TRBJ1-2	.	.	TGTGCCTGGAGTGTAAGGGCCAGGGTTGGGGATGGCTACACCTTC	CAWSVRARVGDGYTF
TRBV28	TRBJ1-5	few	TRBD1	TGTGCCAGCTTCAACAGGGGATTGATCGGCAATCAGCCCCAGCATTTT	CASFNRGLIGNQPQHF
TRBV7-9	TRBJ2-5	.	.	TGTGCCAGCAGGTGGAAGGAGACCCAGTACTTC	CASRWKETQYF
TRBV12-3/TRBV12-4	TRBJ2-2	.	TRBD2	TGTGCCAGCAGAACATCGGGACTAGTTGCCACCGGGGAGCTGTTTTTT	CASRTSGLVATGELFF
TRBV20-1	TRBJ1-4	many	.	TGCAGTGCTAGAGATATTGACGGGCCAACTAATGAAAAACTGTTTTTT	CSARDIDGPTNEKLFF
TRBV6-6	TRBJ2-7	.	TRBD1	TGTGCCAGCAGGGACAGGACCTCCTACGAGCAGTACTTC	CASRDRTSYEQYF